What follows describes a single T cell receptor (beta chain). Its antigen remains unidentified. This entry is derived from a study of identifying expanded T cells in peripheral blood. Whole-study findings and limits: Clone count variance between roughly 2-week samples rose with total template count.

Repertoires were generated with immunoSEQ multiplex PCR, while TCRdb's copy carries only in-frame clones and drops some. Of about 58,000 clones listed, over 80% were seen once; the top ten hold 17%. CDR3 length: 15 amino acids. From germline, CDR1 is KGHSH and CDR2 LQKENI. V lost 2 bases and J 5 bases, leaving 15 bases between the germline ends. The sequence came from a person between 18 and 75 years old in good health. The chain carries TRBV18 and TRBJ1-2; D is unclear. Sequenced: blood. CDR3 in DNA: TGTGCCAGCTCACCATTTGACGGGGTGAGGTATGGCTACACCTTC. Amino acid sequence: CASSPFDGVRYGYTF.